Listed below are T cell receptor beta chains from one sample, sequenced in a study of spatial heterogeneity in lung cancer. TCRdb re-analysed the 5' RACE reads in MiXCR, keeping a single row per CDR3 protein. The data hold tens of thousands of distinct CDR3 sequences, with roughly 12% observed a single time. Sequencing was performed on PBMCs, taken at surgery. Source of these receptors: a male donor with early-stage non-small cell lung cancer. The conserved cysteine and the conserved F or W are not part of the CDR3 here. Fields, in order: J gene, V gene, CDR3 length, CDR3 protein.

J: TRBJ2-5
V: TRBV6-2/TRBV6-3
length: 11
CDR3: ASRTSAKETQY

J: TRBJ2-1
V: TRBV12-3/TRBV12-4
length: 11
CDR3: ASSYMDRDEQF

J: TRBJ2-7
V: TRBV7-3
length: 13
CDR3: ASSLYAGASYEQY

J: TRBJ1-5
V: TRBV7-2
length: 11
CDR3: ASSSTAYQPQH

J: TRBJ2-7
V: TRBV5-4
length: 11
CDR3: ASLLRGPSEQY

J: TRBJ2-5
V: TRBV6-5
length: 15
CDR3: ASSRRGAIRAQETQY

J: TRBJ1-1
V: TRBV27
length: 13
CDR3: ASSHGGAPATEAF

J: TRBJ1-5
V: TRBV6-2/TRBV6-3
length: 15
CDR3: ASSPLPGQDLNQPQH

J: TRBJ2-5
V: TRBV20-1
length: 11
CDR3: SARIGGQETQY

J: TRBJ2-1
V: TRBV9
length: 12
CDR3: ASSVALAGNEQF

J: TRBJ1-1
V: TRBV10-2
length: 12
CDR3: ASSEWGMNTEAF

J: TRBJ2-7
V: TRBV14
length: 11
CDR3: ASSHSFPGEQY

J: TRBJ2-2
V: TRBV6-2/TRBV6-3
length: 12
CDR3: ASLTSLVRGELF

J: TRBJ2-1
V: TRBV28
length: 12
CDR3: ASKETGGWDEQF

J: TRBJ1-2
V: TRBV29-1
length: 9
CDR3: SVEENYGYT

J: TRBJ2-7
V: TRBV3-1
length: 11
CDR3: ASSPGSPFGQY

J: TRBJ2-1
V: TRBV19
length: 13
CDR3: ASSMIQGGNNEQF

J: TRBJ1-1
V: TRBV25-1
length: 13
CDR3: ASSPLGALNTEAF

J: TRBJ2-5
V: TRBV6-5
length: 12
CDR3: ASSATFRDETQY

J: TRBJ1-5
V: TRBV5-1
length: 12
CDR3: ASSLDGSNQPQH

J: TRBJ1-1
V: TRBV5-1
length: 12
CDR3: ASSFYRGHTEAF

J: TRBJ2-7
V: TRBV29-1
length: 12
CDR3: SVRNRGQFHEQY

J: TRBJ2-5
V: TRBV25-1
length: 13
CDR3: ASSPLAGGKETQY

J: TRBJ2-3
V: TRBV4-3
length: 14
CDR3: ASSQVAGPGADTQY

J: TRBJ1-6
V: TRBV28
length: 15
CDR3: ASSIRTQFSYNSPLH

J: TRBJ2-5
V: TRBV7-2
length: 11
CDR3: ASSLRGLETQY

J: TRBJ2-6
V: TRBV4-2
length: 15
CDR3: ASSRDSRSPGANVLT

J: TRBJ2-1
V: TRBV9
length: 13
CDR3: ASGPRASSYNEQF

J: TRBJ2-7
V: TRBV27
length: 13
CDR3: ASSLTGMGSYEQY

J: TRBJ1-4
V: TRBV7-9
length: 17
CDR3: ASSEAGAGYPSALEKLF

J: TRBJ1-1
V: TRBV12-3/TRBV12-4
length: 10
CDR3: ASSVETGRAF

J: TRBJ2-1
V: TRBV7-3
length: 13
CDR3: ASSPNTGTYNEQF

J: TRBJ1-6
V: TRBV7-2
length: 14
CDR3: ASSSWTATYNSPLH

J: TRBJ2-1
V: TRBV14
length: 13
CDR3: ASSPLGSGAPEQF

J: TRBJ1-1
V: TRBV6-1
length: 12
CDR3: ASSASRAPLKAF

J: TRBJ2-7
V: TRBV5-1
length: 13
CDR3: ASSFQQVGDYEQY

J: TRBJ2-6
V: TRBV29-1
length: 12
CDR3: SVGGRSGANVLT

J: TRBJ2-2
V: TRBV11-2
length: 13
CDR3: ASSKGTGPPGELF

J: TRBJ2-3
V: TRBV12-1
length: 15
CDR3: ASSPKGLGQGADTQY

J: TRBJ2-2
V: TRBV6-2/TRBV6-3
length: 10
CDR3: ASERLTGELF

J: TRBJ1-1
V: TRBV10-3
length: 14
CDR3: AIRDRGREINTEAF

J: TRBJ2-7
V: TRBV6-2/TRBV6-3
length: 15
CDR3: ASSYHLGGVKSYEQY

J: TRBJ2-5
V: TRBV28
length: 12
CDR3: ASSFDGGMETQY

J: TRBJ2-1
V: TRBV20-1
length: 13
CDR3: SARYTSGVYNAQF

J: TRBJ2-3
V: TRBV7-8
length: 14
CDR3: ASSTLDSALTDTQY